These 27 T cell receptor beta chains came from one sample sequenced in a study of shared clonotypes between healthy human individuals. Sequenced by immunoSEQ multiplex PCR; TCRdb stores in-frame clones only, minus some. The sample lists 2 million to 2.5 million clones; approximately 94% were seen once. Naivety among CD8 cells was defined by CD45RO negativity and positive CCR7 selection, thereby excluding terminally differentiated effector memory CD45RA+ cells. The sequencing sample was made of naive CD8+ T cells sorted from blood. The receptors shown here come from a man aged 18 to 29 in good health.

The chain carries TRBV29-1 and TRBJ2-3; D not resolved. Trimming cost V 2 bases and J 4 bases, with 7 bases left between them. Germline V gene lookup returns CDR1 SQVTM and CDR2 ANQGSEA. The CDR3 has 12 amino acids. The CDR3 loop reads CSVEWLPDTQYF. CDR3 DNA sequence: TGCAGCGTTGAATGGCTTCCAGATACGCAGTATTTT.

This chain connects TRBV7-9 to TRBJ2-1; TRBD1 aligns across 7 bases. With 5 bases clipped from V and 8 bases from J, the junction kept 15 bases outside the gene matches. CDR1 and CDR2 from the germline V gene are SEHNR and FQNEAQ (reference sequence). The CDR3 covers 16 residues. The CDR3 region has the DNA TGTGCCAGCAGCCCTTCACAGGGGTGGGGAGAGGATGAGCAGTTCTTC. Translating gives CASSPSQGWGEDEQFF.

J is TRBJ2-3 and V is TRBV15, with a possible D match to TRBD1 (6 bases). V was pared by 5 bases and J by 4 bases, with 13 bases between. Germline V gene data show CDR1 as LNHNV and CDR2 as YYDKDF (reference sequence). The CDR3 covers 14 residues. CDR3 in DNA: TGTGCCACCAGCCGGACAGCGGACGCAGATACGCAGTATTTT. Its protein is CATSRTADADTQYF.

V and J are TRBV12-2 and TRBJ1-4; the DNA was not used to check the table's D call, TRBD1. TRBV12-2 is noted as a pseudogene. The CDR3 is 15 amino acids. CDR3 sequence (DNA): TGTGCAAGTCGCTTAGTTGCCTCAGGGTATGAAAAACTGTTTTTT. Its translation: CASRLVASGYEKLFF.

The V gene is TRBV7-9, the J gene TRBJ2-7; D is uncertain. The CDR3 totals 14 residues. Germline V CDR1 and CDR2: SEHNR, FQNEAQ (reference sequence). Trimming removed 2 bases at V and 2 bases at J, with 10 bases between. The CDR3 region is CASSLRDQTYEQYF. CDR3 DNA: TGTGCCAGCAGCTTACGCGACCAGACCTACGAGCAGTACTTC.

This clone was observed a single time. As DNA, the CDR3 is TGTGCCAGCAGCTTAGAGAGGTCGCTTAGGGAGACCCAGTACTTC. Residues: CASSLERSLRETQYF. This rearrangement joins TRBV11-2 to TRBJ2-5; no clear D gene. Trimming pared 0 bases from V and 5 bases from J, leaving 13 bases between. From germline, CDR1 is SGHAT and CDR2 FQNNGV. The length of the CDR3 is 15 residues.

The J gene is TRBJ2-3, the V gene TRBV5-1; D could derive from TRBD1 or TRBD2 (6 bases each). Trimming pared 5 bases from V and 3 bases from J, leaving 16 bases between. The V gene's germline CDR1 is SGHRS and CDR2 YFSETQ. CDR3 length: 15 residues. In DNA, the CDR3 is TGCGCCAGCAGTCAGGAAGGGGGGTTGACAGATACGCAGTATTTT. It translates to CASSQEGGLTDTQYF.

The chain is built from TRBV7-9 and TRBJ1-5; 7 bases fit TRBD1. The CDR3 loop spans 13 amino acids. V shed 6 bases, J shed 7 bases, and the junction held 6 bases outside the gene matches. CDR1 is SEHNR, CDR2 FQNEAQ, per germline (reference sequence). CDR3 region: CASSLGQQQPQHF. In DNA form, the CDR3 reads TGTGCCAGCAGTTTGGGACAGCAGCAGCCCCAGCATTTT.

This rearrangement joins TRBV27 to TRBJ2-7; maybe TRBD2 (5 bases). This CDR3 comprises 14 residues. The germline V and J ends were trimmed by 5 bases and 0 bases, with 11 bases remaining between them. Looked up from germline, CDR1 is MNHEY and CDR2 is SMNVEV (reference sequence). As DNA, the CDR3 is TGTGCCAGCAGTCCCGGGATGAGCTCCTACGAGCAGTACTTC. It yields the protein CASSPGMSSYEQYF.

The chain couples TRBV6-1 to TRBJ2-7, with a possible D match to TRBD2 (7 bases). Trimming took 8 bases from V and 3 from J, leaving 17 bases between them. The CDR3 totals 14 residues. Germline lookup yields CDR1 MNHNS and CDR2 SASEGT. The chain's CDR3 is CASSLGGGIYEQYF. The DNA for the CDR3 is TGTGCCAGCTCACTGGGAGGGGGGATCTACGAGCAGTACTTC.

The CDR3 region has the DNA TGTGCCAGCAGCCACCGGGACAGGGTCCCCTACGAGCAGTACTTC. This sequence encodes CASSHRDRVPYEQYF. This sequence joins TRBV11-3 and TRBJ2-7, with 9 bases that match TRBD1. The V gene end was trimmed by 5 bases and the J gene end by 2 bases; junction bases not matched to a gene: 7. The CDR3 is 15 amino acids. Germline loops: CDR1 SGHNT, CDR2 YENEEA.

V and J are TRBV6-5 and TRBJ1-1; D not resolved. This CDR3 has 15 amino acids. V lost 2 bases and J lost 3, with 13 bases in between. The germline gives CDR1 MNHEY, CDR2 SVGAGI. The CDR3 DNA is TGTGCCAGCAGTTACCAGAGGGCCCTGGACACTGAAGCTTTCTTT. This codes for CASSYQRALDTEAFF.

The V and J genes are TRBV2 and TRBJ2-1; TRBD2 matches 9 bases. This CDR3 has 16 residues. Per the germline V gene, CDR1 is SNHLY and CDR2 is FYNNEI. The junction had 5 bases not matched to a gene; V was cut back by 2 bases and J by 3 bases. The CDR3 protein is CASSEHSGSIYNEQFF. The CDR3, as DNA: TGTGCCAGCAGTGAACATAGCGGGAGTATCTACAATGAGCAGTTCTTC.

The chain joins TRBV14 to TRBJ2-7; 7 bases fit TRBD2. Losses at the gene ends were 5 bases for V and 4 bases for J; bases not matched to a gene: 8. CDR3 length equals 14 residues. Per the germline V gene, CDR1 is SGHDN and CDR2 is FVKESK. CDR3 bases: TGTGCCAGCAGCGACCGTCTCGGGGGGTACGAGCAGTACTTC. This gives the protein CASSDRLGGYEQYF.

The J gene is TRBJ1-2, the V gene TRBV7-9; D gene unclear. CDR3 length: 14 residues. V lost 4 bases, J lost 1 base, and 10 bases lay in between. Germline V gene lookup returns CDR1 SEHNR and CDR2 FQNEAQ (reference sequence). CDR3 bases: TGTGCCAGCAGCTCGACCCAGGATAACTATGGCTACACCTTC. Amino acids: CASSSTQDNYGYTF.

The rearrangement joins TRBV9 to TRBJ1-1; no firm D call. V lost 1 base and J lost 5, with 12 bases in between. The CDR3 is made up of 14 amino acids. Germline assignment: CDR1 SGDLS and CDR2 YYNGEE. The CDR3 protein is CASSVHPGGTEAFF. The CDR3 DNA follows: TGTGCCAGCAGCGTACACCCGGGAGGGACTGAAGCTTTCTTT. Combining the CDR3 with reference TRBV9 and TRBJ1-1 gives the whole variable domain DSGVTQTPKHLITATGQRVTLRCSPRSGDLSVYWYQQSLDQGLQFLIQYYNGEERAKGNILERFSAQQFPDLHSELNLSSLELGDSALYFCASSVHPGGTEAFFGQGTRLTVV.

There are a few counts of this clone. The rearrangement uses TRBV21-1 and TRBJ1-1. TRBV21-1 is annotated as a pseudogene. The CDR3 totals 13 residues. The CDR3 sequence is CASSNYGNTEAFF. Written as DNA, the CDR3 is TGTGCCAGCAGCAACTACGGGAACACTGAAGCTTTCTTT.

The J gene is TRBJ1-5, the V gene TRBV19, with a tentative D call TRBD1 (6 bases). Trimming took off 6 bases at V and 2 bases at J, with 17 bases between the two ends. CDR3 length: 16 amino acids. Germline-derived CDR1 and CDR2 are LNHDA and SQIVND (reference sequence). The CDR3 sequence: CASSPPWGAGNQPQHF. The CDR3 region has the DNA TGTGCCAGTAGCCCCCCGTGGGGGGCGGGCAATCAGCCCCAGCATTTT.

The chain links TRBV6-5 to TRBJ2-1; 8 bases align to TRBD2. Per the germline V gene, CDR1 is MNHEY and CDR2 is SVGAGI. The CDR3 has 16 residues. Trimming cost V 0 bases and J 6 bases; bases outside gene matches: 7. The CDR3 nucleotides are TGTGCCAGCAGTTACTCGAGAGCGGGGGCTACCAATGAGCAGTTCTTC. It codes for CASSYSRAGATNEQFF.

The genes are TRBV6-6 and TRBJ2-3, with a tentative D call TRBD2 (5 bases). Germline lookup yields CDR1 MNHNY and CDR2 SVGAGI (reference sequence). The length of the CDR3 is 14 residues. Between the trimmed V and J ends, which lost 2 bases and 6 bases, there was a span of 12 bases. The CDR3 protein is CASSYDVAYDTQYF. The CDR3 DNA is TGTGCCAGCAGTTACGACGTAGCGTACGATACGCAGTATTTT.

The gene calls are TRBV11-2 and TRBJ2-3, with D possibly being TRBD2 (6 bases). Germline V gene sequence: CDR1 SGHAT, CDR2 FQNNGV. With 6 bases removed from V and 4 bases from J, the gap between germline ends came to 14 bases. CDR3 length equals 14 residues. In nucleotides, the CDR3 is TGTGCCAGCAGACCGGGAGATAGGCCAGATACGCAGTATTTT. This sequence encodes CASRPGDRPDTQYF.

The gene calls are TRBV5-6 and TRBJ2-1; D gene unclear. Germline V CDR1 and CDR2: SGHDT, YYEEEE. Trimming took off 2 bases at V and 0 bases at J, with 9 bases between the two ends. The CDR3 spans 15 residues. The DNA of the CDR3 is TGTGCCAGCAGCTTAGACCCCAGCTCCTACAATGAGCAGTTCTTC. Its translation is CASSLDPSSYNEQFF.

This chain links TRBV7-9 with TRBJ2-5, with a tentative D call TRBD2 (5 bases). The CDR3 sequence is 15 residues long. Trimming stripped 5 bases from V and 2 bases from J, with 15 bases between. Germline CDR1 reads SEHNR; CDR2 reads FQNEAQ (reference sequence). CDR3 sequence (DNA): TGTGCCAGCAGCGCCCTCCGGGATGTTCAAGAGACCCAGTACTTC. This gives the protein CASSALRDVQETQYF.

The genes are TRBV25-1 and TRBJ2-1; the D is unclear. CDR3 length: 14 residues. The germline V gene has CDR1 MGHDK and CDR2 SYGVNS. V shed 1 base and J shed 3 bases, with 7 bases lying between them. DNA of the CDR3: TGTGCCAGCAGTGAATCGAATAGCTACAATGAGCAGTTCTTC. It encodes CASSESNSYNEQFF.

V is TRBV18 and J is TRBJ2-7, with 7 positions matching TRBD2. Looked up from germline, CDR1 is KGHSH and CDR2 is LQKENI. The length of the CDR3 is 15 residues. V shed 1 base, J shed 3 bases, and the junction held 6 bases outside the gene matches. The CDR3 protein is CASSPRTGGIYEQYF. The CDR3 DNA follows: TGTGCCAGCTCACCACGGACCGGGGGGATCTACGAGCAGTACTTC.

This chain uses TRBV6-5 with TRBJ1-6; TRBD1 matches at 7 bases. The CDR3 is 16 amino acids. Germline lookup yields CDR1 MNHEY and CDR2 SVGAGI. Losses at the gene ends were 0 bases for V and 7 bases for J; bases not matched to a gene: 6. In DNA, the CDR3 is TGTGCCAGCAGTTACTCGATTCAGGGGGGCAATTCACCCCTCCACTTT. It codes for CASSYSIQGGNSPLHF.

CDR3 region: CASSVTPGTTGELFF. CDR3 nucleotides: TGTGCCAGCAGTGTTACTCCAGGGACCACCGGGGAGCTGTTTTTT. V and J are TRBV27 and TRBJ2-2, with D perhaps matching TRBD1 or TRBD2 (5 bases each). The germline V and J ends were trimmed by 5 bases and 4 bases, with 14 bases remaining between them. Germline V gives CDR1 MNHEY, CDR2 SMNVEV (reference sequence). This CDR3 region has 15 residues.